Listed below are T cell receptor beta chains from one sample, sequenced in a study of CD8 T cells in Susac syndrome. A single record per CDR3 protein comes from TCRdb applying MiXCR to the immunoSEQ multiplex PCR reads. The sample holds 300,000 to 350,000 distinct CDR3 sequences; approximately 90% are singletons and the top ten take roughly 0.059%. Material for sequencing was CD4+ T cells from PBMCs. The receptor set was obtained from a human donor with multiple sclerosis. CDR3s include the opening cysteine and the closing phenylalanine or tryptophan. The D gene is left open where the match is weak. Size is omitted from some rows. Given values are once, few, many or a class for expanded clones.

j_call	d_call	clone_size	v_call	cdr3_aa	cdr3_nt
TRBJ1-3	TRBD1	NA	TRBV4-1	CASSQGSQGTLSGNTIYF	TGCGCCAGCAGCCAGGGTTCACAGGGGACACTCTCTGGAAACACCATATATTTT
TRBJ1-1	NA	NA	TRBV29-1	CSANRDTNTEAFF	TGCAGCGCAAACAGGGACACGAACACTGAAGCTTTCTTT
TRBJ1-1	NA	NA	TRBV30	CAWSWTLGTTEAFF	TGTGCCTGGAGCTGGACGTTAGGGACTACTGAAGCTTTCTTT
TRBJ1-3	TRBD1	NA	TRBV5-4	CASSREPQGAQLENTIYF	TGTGCCAGCAGCCGGGAACCGCAGGGGGCACAACTGGAAAACACCATATATTTT
TRBJ2-2	NA	NA	TRBV18	CASSPPGRGTGELFF	TGTGCCAGCTCACCACCGGGCAGAGGCACCGGGGAGCTGTTTTTT
TRBJ1-2	NA	NA	TRBV5-1	CASSLVGPSYGYTF	TGCGCCAGCAGCTTGGTCGGGCCCTCCTATGGCTACACCTTC
TRBJ2-5	TRBD2	once	TRBV20-1	CSAKGLAGQPQETQYF	TGCAGTGCTAAAGGACTAGCGGGGCAACCCCAAGAGACCCAGTACTTC
TRBJ2-2	NA	NA	TRBV20-1	CSAISTSLFGTGELFF	TGCAGTGCCATCTCGACTAGTCTTTTCGGCACCGGGGAGCTGTTTTTT
TRBJ2-3	TRBD2	NA	TRBV4-2	CASRLAGGSTDTQYF	TGTGCCAGCAGATTAGCGGGAGGGAGCACAGATACGCAGTATTTT
TRBJ1-4	NA	NA	TRBV18	CASSPLLSGEKLFF	TGTGCCAGCTCACCGTTGCTCTCAGGGGAAAAACTGTTTTTT
TRBJ2-5	NA	once	TRBV29-1	CSVQVQETQYF	TGCAGCGTACAAGTACAAGAGACCCAGTACTTC
TRBJ1-6	NA	NA	TRBV6-6	CASSYSSGGSPLHF	TGTGCCAGCAGTTACTCGAGTGGGGGTTCACCCCTCCACTTT
TRBJ2-6	NA	NA	TRBV30	CAWSVPPVSGANVLTF	TGTGCCTGGAGTGTACCCCCTGTCTCTGGGGCCAACGTCCTGACTTTC
TRBJ2-5	NA	once	TRBV20-1	CSAREVFAAGQETQYF	TGCAGTGCTAGAGAGGTGTTTGCGGCGGGCCAAGAGACCCAGTACTTC
TRBJ1-1	NA	NA	TRBV7-9	CASSLRQRGNTEAFF	TGTGCCAGCAGCCTCCGGCAGAGGGGGAACACTGAAGCTTTCTTT
TRBJ1-2	NA	NA	TRBV5-6	CASSMQGFGYGYTF	TGTGCCAGCAGTATGCAGGGGTTCGGCTATGGCTACACCTTC
TRBJ2-1	NA	NA	TRBV7-9	CASSRVSGGYNEQFF	TGTGCCAGCAGCCGGGTCTCCGGGGGTTACAATGAGCAGTTCTTC
TRBJ2-7	NA	once	TRBV9	CASSEGPGHGEQYF	TGTGCCAGTAGCGAGGGGCCCGGGCATGGCGAGCAGTACTTC
TRBJ1-1	NA	NA	TRBV2	CASRGTLANTEAFF	TGTGCCAGCAGGGGGACCTTGGCGAACACTGAAGCTTTCTTT
TRBJ1-2	TRBD1	NA	TRBV7-2	CASSPDRAGYTF	TGTGCCAGCAGCCCGGACAGGGCTGGCTACACCTTC
TRBJ1-1	NA	NA	TRBV6-5	CASKHPGNTEAFF	TGTGCCAGCAAGCACCCGGGGAACACTGAAGCTTTCTTT
TRBJ2-5	NA	NA	TRBV12-5	CASGLGQGIETQYF	TGTGCTAGTGGTTTGGGCCAGGGCATAGAGACCCAGTACTTC